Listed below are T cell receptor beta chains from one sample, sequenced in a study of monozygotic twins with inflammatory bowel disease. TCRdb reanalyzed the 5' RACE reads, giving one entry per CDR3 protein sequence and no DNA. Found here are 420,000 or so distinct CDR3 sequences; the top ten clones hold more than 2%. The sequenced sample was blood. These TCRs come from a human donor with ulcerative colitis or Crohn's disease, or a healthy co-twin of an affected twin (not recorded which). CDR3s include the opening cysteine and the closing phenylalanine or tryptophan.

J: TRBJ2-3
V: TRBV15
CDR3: CATSRVFGGSLTDTQYF

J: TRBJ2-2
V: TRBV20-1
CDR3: CSAWISGTGNTGELFF

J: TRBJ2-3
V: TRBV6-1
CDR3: CASSEAHPGNGPDTQYF

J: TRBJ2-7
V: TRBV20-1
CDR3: CSARADTGTYEQYF

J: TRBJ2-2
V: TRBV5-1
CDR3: CASNNAVIGELFF

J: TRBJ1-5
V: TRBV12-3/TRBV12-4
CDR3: CASSLVGGYQPQHF

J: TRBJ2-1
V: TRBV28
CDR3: CASSEPGGGNEQFF

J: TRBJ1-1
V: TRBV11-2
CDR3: CASSKIRGGRMNTEAFF

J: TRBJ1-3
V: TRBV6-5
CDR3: CASSSRTVSGNTIYF

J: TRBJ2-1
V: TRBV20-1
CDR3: CSARDGGRAYNEQFF

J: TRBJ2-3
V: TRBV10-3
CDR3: CAISERLAGDTDTQYF

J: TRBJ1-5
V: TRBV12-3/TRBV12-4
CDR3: CASSSGVYQPQHF

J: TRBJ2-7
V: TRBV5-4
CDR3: CASSLASGGYEQYF

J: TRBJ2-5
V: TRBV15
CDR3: CATSRSDRGRNGGLGETQYF

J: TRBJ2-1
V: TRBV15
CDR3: CATSSEPGQLGLKQFF

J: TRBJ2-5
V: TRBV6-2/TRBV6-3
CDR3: CASSPNRGMWETQYF

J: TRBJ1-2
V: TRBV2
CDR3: CASSTGNRGYTF

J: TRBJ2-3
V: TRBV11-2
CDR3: CASSQLQAGVQAQYF

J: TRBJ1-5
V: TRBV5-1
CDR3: CASSLGTGDGNQPQHF

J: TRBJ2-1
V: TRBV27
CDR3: CASRLQGVGYNEQFF

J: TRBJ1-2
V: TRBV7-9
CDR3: CASSFDGNNYGYTF

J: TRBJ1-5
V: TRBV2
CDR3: CASSPARDRGNQPQHF

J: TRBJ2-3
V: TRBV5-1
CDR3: CASSDPAGGDTQYF

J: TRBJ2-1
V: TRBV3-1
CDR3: CASSQGPDEQFF

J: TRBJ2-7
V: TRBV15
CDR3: CATSRLAGERRAYEQYF

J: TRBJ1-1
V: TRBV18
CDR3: CASSPRVQGGTEAFF

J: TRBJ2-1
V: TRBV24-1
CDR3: CATSDVQGASKNEQFF

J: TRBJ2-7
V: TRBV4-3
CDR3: CASSQERSYEQYF

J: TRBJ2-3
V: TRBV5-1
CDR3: CAGSSPGGSTDTQYF

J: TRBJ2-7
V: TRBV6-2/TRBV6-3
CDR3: CASSPRRDTYYEQYF

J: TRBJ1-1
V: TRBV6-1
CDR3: CASSSAGGAPTEAFF

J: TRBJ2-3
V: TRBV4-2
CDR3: CASSQDGPGAITDTQYF

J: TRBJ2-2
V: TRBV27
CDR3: CASRKGQGHGELFF

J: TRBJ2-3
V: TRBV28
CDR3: CASSPGTRRPDTQYF

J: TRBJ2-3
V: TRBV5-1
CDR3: CASSLDDTSTDTQYF

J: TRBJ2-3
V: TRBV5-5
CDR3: CASSGSTGDTQYF

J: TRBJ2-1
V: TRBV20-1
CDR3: CSASSLEGNVYNEQFF

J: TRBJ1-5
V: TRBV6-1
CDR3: CASSPAAAGTGSNQPQHF

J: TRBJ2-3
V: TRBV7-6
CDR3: CASSYLAGVGTDTQYF

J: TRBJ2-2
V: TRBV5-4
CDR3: CASSWGLAEKVAGELFF

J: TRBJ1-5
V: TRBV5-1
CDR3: CASSLYPGQGDQPQHF

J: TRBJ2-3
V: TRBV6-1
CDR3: CASSNGGTQYF

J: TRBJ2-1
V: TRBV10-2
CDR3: CASSLRGLAGNEQFF

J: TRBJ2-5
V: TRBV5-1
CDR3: CASSLALAGVGETQYF

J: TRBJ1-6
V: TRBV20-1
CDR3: CSARTGYNSPLHF